These T cell receptor beta chains were read from a single sample in a study of shared clonotypes between healthy human individuals. Here immunoSEQ multiplex PCR was the method, and the copy in TCRdb shows in-frame clones only, minus some. Among roughly 2,300,000 clones listed, 92% were seen once. Sequenced material: naive CD4+ T cells from PBMCs. The source is a man aged 18 to 29 in good health. Some clones in this sample may be carry-over from other donors' samples. Each CDR3 is given with its conserved first and last residue. D genes are given only for firm matches. Clone size appears in some rows only: once, few, many, or a class for an expanded clone.

D gene,J gene,clone size,V gene,CDR3 DNA,CDR3 protein
TRBD2,TRBJ2-7,once,TRBV5-4,TGTGCCAGCAGCTTAGATGCCGGGACTAGCGTCTACGAGCAGTACTTC,CASSLDAGTSVYEQYF
-,TRBJ1-6,-,TRBV30,TGTGCCTGGAAAGGGGACCGACTAAATTCACCCCTCCACTTT,CAWKGDRLNSPLHF
TRBD1,TRBJ1-4,-,TRBV10-3,TGTGCCTCCGGGACAGGGGCTAATGAAAAACTGTTTTTT,CASGTGANEKLFF
-,TRBJ2-7,-,TRBV5-1,TGCGCCAGCAGCTTCGACTACCGCTACGAGCAGTACTTC,CASSFDYRYEQYF
-,TRBJ1-2,-,TRBV6-5,TGTGCCAGCAGTTACCCGGGGGCGTTGGGCTACACCTTC,CASSYPGALGYTF
TRBD2,TRBJ2-3,-,TRBV14,TGTGCCAGCAGCCAAGTTAGCGGGACCTTCGGGGGTACGCAGTATTTT,CASSQVSGTFGGTQYF
-,TRBJ2-5,-,TRBV5-4,TGTGCCAGCAGCTTGGGGGGGTCAGAGACCCAGTACTTC,CASSLGGSETQYF
-,TRBJ2-7,-,TRBV6-1,TGTGCCAGCACCATAAGAGGGTACAACGAGCAGTACTTC,CASTIRGYNEQYF
-,TRBJ2-7,once,TRBV2,TGTGCCAGCATCCGGGGGCAAGGCCCGTGTTTCTTC,CASIRGQGPCFF
-,TRBJ1-2,-,TRBV15,TGTGCCACCAGCAGTGGGACGCGCTACACCTTC,CATSSGTRYTF
-,TRBJ2-7,once,TRBV29-1,TGCAGCGCTAAGAGGGGGAGCGATGCCGAGCAGTACTTC,CSAKRGSDAEQYF
TRBD1,TRBJ1-2,-,TRBV19,TGTGCCAGTGGACAGGGGGTATCATATGGCTACACCTTC,CASGQGVSYGYTF
-,TRBJ2-2,-,TRBV4-2,TGTGCCAGCAGCCAACCCAGCGGGAACACCGGGGAGCTGTTTTTT,CASSQPSGNTGELFF
-,TRBJ2-2,-,TRBV5-5,TGTGCCAGCAGCTTGGTCCCAAACAGCATCGGGGAGCTGTTTTTT,CASSLVPNSIGELFF
-,TRBJ1-1,few,TRBV2,TGTGCCAGCAGTTCCCTCGAGGGCTACACTGAAGCTTTCTTT,CASSSLEGYTEAFF
TRBD2,TRBJ2-5,-,TRBV15,TGTGCCACCAGCAGAGGACGGACTAGCGGACCTCAAGAGACCCAGTACTTC,CATSRGRTSGPQETQYF
TRBD2,TRBJ2-7,-,TRBV18,TGTGCCAGCTCTCAAACAACACAGACTAGCGGGAGAGGTGGCGAGCAGTACTTC,CASSQTTQTSGRGGEQYF
-,TRBJ1-4,-,TRBV5-4,TGTGCCAGCAGCTTGGATCCGAACTTACAAGGAGAAAAACTGTTTTTT,CASSLDPNLQGEKLFF
-,TRBJ2-7,-,TRBV10-3,TGTGCCATCAGCGGGATCGCCTACGAGCAGTACTTC,CAISGIAYEQYF
-,TRBJ2-7,-,TRBV5-6,TGTGCCAGCAGCCCGCCGGGTGCGGCAAGAAAGCAGTACTTC,CASSPPGAARKQYF
-,TRBJ1-1,once,TRBV2,TGTGCCAGCAGGTTAGGCAGGAACACTGAAGCTTTCTTT,CASRLGRNTEAFF
-,TRBJ2-3,-,TRBV27,TGTGCCAGCAGTTTTGGCAGTGTTAGCACAGATACGCAGTATTTT,CASSFGSVSTDTQYF
-,TRBJ1-4,-,TRBV28,TGTGCCAGCAGCCCGCCGGGGGCGCAGGGTGAAAAACTGTTTTTT,CASSPPGAQGEKLFF
TRBD2,TRBJ2-1,-,TRBV5-4,TGTGCCAGCAGCCCATTACTAGCGGGAGTAAAAAATGAGCAGTTCTTC,CASSPLLAGVKNEQFF
-,TRBJ1-1,once,TRBV9,TGTGCCAGCAGCCCGGGTGGGGGGACTGAAGCTTTCTTT,CASSPGGGTEAFF
-,TRBJ2-7,-,TRBV6-5,TGTGCCAGCAGTTGGGTAGTAGGCTACGAGCAGTACTTC,CASSWVVGYEQYF
-,TRBJ1-1,-,TRBV10-3,TGTGCCATCAGTGAGCTGAGGGATAACACTGAAGCTTTCTTT,CAISELRDNTEAFF
-,TRBJ1-5,-,TRBV5-1,TGCGCCAGTGCCCTAGGGGAGAATCAGCCCCAGCATTTT,CASALGENQPQHF
TRBD2,TRBJ2-7,-,TRBV10-3,TGTGCCATCAGAGGTAGCGGGGACGAGCAGTACTTC,CAIRGSGDEQYF
-,TRBJ2-3,-,TRBV5-6,TGTGCCAGCAGCTTGTGGGCTAGCACAGATACGCAGTATTTT,CASSLWASTDTQYF
TRBD1,TRBJ2-1,-,TRBV10-3,TGTGCCAGCGAAACAGGGGGTGCGGGCCCCAATGAGCAGTTCTTC,CASETGGAGPNEQFF
-,TRBJ2-5,-,TRBV4-1,TGCGCCAGCAGCCATAGACAGGGACTGTCACAAGAGACCCAGTACTTC,CASSHRQGLSQETQYF
-,TRBJ1-4,-,TRBV5-3,TGTGCCAGAAGCTTGGATAAACCCCATGCAACTAATGAAAAACTGTTTTTT,CARSLDKPHATNEKLFF
TRBD2,TRBJ2-5,-,TRBV7-3,TGTGCCAGCAGCCGTAGCGGGAGAGGGGAGACCCAGTACTTC,CASSRSGRGETQYF
-,TRBJ2-3,-,TRBV4-2,TGTGCCAGCAGCCGCAATGGGGACGTGCATACGCAGTATTTT,CASSRNGDVHTQYF
TRBD1,TRBJ2-1,-,TRBV7-9,TGTGCCAGCAGCTCGGGACAGAGCTCCTACAATGAGCAGTTCTTC,CASSSGQSSYNEQFF
-,TRBJ2-7,-,TRBV29-1,TGCAGCGTGGTTGGGACGGTAACCTACGAGCAGTACTTC,CSVVGTVTYEQYF
TRBD2,TRBJ2-1,-,TRBV7-3,TGTGCCAGCAGCTTTCGGGAGGGTGAGCAGTTCTTC,CASSFREGEQFF
-,TRBJ1-6,-,TRBV7-9,TGTGCCAGCAGCGGGGTATCGCCCCTCCACTTT,CASSGVSPLHF
-,TRBJ1-2,-,TRBV27,TGTGCCAGCAGTTCCCTTCCGGGCAGAACTAACTATGGCTACACCTTC,CASSSLPGRTNYGYTF
TRBD2,TRBJ2-5,-,TRBV19,TGTGCCAGTAGTATAGGTGGACTAGCGGGATACCAAGAGACCCAGTACTTC,CASSIGGLAGYQETQYF
-,TRBJ2-3,-,TRBV6-6,TGTGCCAGCAGTACGACGTTTACGCAGTATTTT,CASSTTFTQYF
-,TRBJ1-2,-,TRBV4-3,TGCGCCAGCAGCCAAGGCTCAGGCTACTATGGCTACACCTTC,CASSQGSGYYGYTF
-,TRBJ1-2,-,TRBV2,TGTGCCAGCAGTGAAGACGGCAGAAGATATGGCTACACCTTC,CASSEDGRRYGYTF
-,TRBJ2-1,-,TRBV5-1,TGCGCCAGCAGCTTGGGGGACGGGGTAAGCAATGAGCAGTTCTTC,CASSLGDGVSNEQFF
-,TRBJ2-7,-,TRBV5-1,TGCGCCAGCAGCGCGAGTGGAGCGCCGCACGAGCAGTACTTC,CASSASGAPHEQYF
-,TRBJ1-1,-,TRBV21-1,TGTGCCAGCAGCAAAGCGGAAAACCGGGGGAAGAACACTGAAGCTTTCTTT,CASSKAENRGKNTEAFF
-,TRBJ1-5,-,TRBV15,TGTGCCACCAGCAGAGATATGGGCCAGCCCCAGCATTTT,CATSRDMGQPQHF
-,TRBJ2-5,-,TRBV19,TGTGCCAGTAGGCGGGACGGAGAAGAGACCCAGTACTTC,CASRRDGEETQYF
-,TRBJ2-3,-,TRBV6-5,TGTGCCAGCTCCGCAGATACGCAGTATTTT,CASSADTQYF
-,TRBJ2-5,-,TRBV28,TGTGCCAGCAGACTCTACAGGGAAGAGACCCAGTACTTC,CASRLYREETQYF
-,TRBJ2-2,few,TRBV30,TGTGCCTGGAGTAGGCAGAACACCGGGGAGCTGTTTTTT,CAWSRQNTGELFF
-,TRBJ1-2,-,TRBV10-3,TGTGCCATCAGTGACACCAGGGAACCCTATGGCTACACCTTC,CAISDTREPYGYTF
-,TRBJ1-1,-,TRBV28,TGTGCCGGCTCGGGATTTGGCGGGGGGCCGGCCTCAGCTTTCTTT,CAGSGFGGGPASAFF